The 26 T cell receptor beta chains below come from one sample, sequenced in a study of blood T cells in healthy people across ages (dated by TCRdb to the mid-2010s). To prepare the library, 5' RACE was applied. The run used an Illumina HiSeq 2500. The second PCR ran for roughly 6 to 11 cycles and used a J-beta primer mix along with a sample-barcoded 5' primer. Using fastp at Q25 and MiXCR, TCRdb reprocessed the public reads and kept productive beta chains. CDR3 protein sequences are deduplicated, and each keeps its most common genes and DNA. A total of hundreds of thousands of distinct CDR3 sequences appear in this sample, around 52% of them only once. The ten top clones hold roughly 13% of the sample. Material for sequencing was blood. The receptors come from an elderly woman in good health.

This clonotype has a handful of counts. V is TRBV5-1 and J is TRBJ2-5; D is undetermined. Germline CDR1 reads SGHRS; CDR2 reads YFSETQ. The CDR3 is made up of 15 amino acids. Trimming cost V 0 bases and J 1 base, with 10 bases left between them. CDR3 region: CASSLASYAQETQYF. DNA for the CDR3: TGCGCCAGCAGCTTGGCAAGCTACGCCCAAGAGACCCAGTACTTC.

This clonotype has just one count. This sequence joins TRBV6-1 and TRBJ2-5; D tentatively reads TRBD1 or TRBD2 (7 bases each). The length of the CDR3 is 16 residues. The V and J ends lost 7 bases and 5 bases respectively, with 23 bases between them. Per germline, CDR1 MNHNS and CDR2 SASEGT. CDR3 sequence (DNA): TGTGCCAGCACTGATGGACCAGGGGGGGCAGGCGAGACCCAGTACTTC. It translates to CASTDGPGGAGETQYF.

The sample holds a few counts of this clonotype. V gene TRBV18 combines with J gene TRBJ1-6, with TRBD1 as a possible D gene (6 bases). Germline loops: CDR1 KGHSH, CDR2 LQKENI. The CDR3 totals 15 residues. Trimming removed 1 base from V and 7 bases from J, with 11 bases in between. The CDR3 nucleotides are TGTGCCAGCTCACCACGACAGGAGCGCAATTCACCCCTCCACTTT. Protein product: CASSPRQERNSPLHF.

Comment on this clonotype: A much larger clone lies one base from this, so it may be a read error. The chain recombines TRBV9 with TRBJ2-1; D might be TRBD1 (5 bases). The J call could be wrong; TRBJ2-7 is a better fit for the DNA end. Germline values: CDR1 SGDLS, CDR2 YYNGEE. The CDR3 is 15 amino acids. The CDR3 loop reads CASSVEAGHYNEQYF. The CDR3 coding sequence is TGTGCCAGCAGCGTAGAGGCCGGACACTACAATGAGCAGTACTTC.

This chain links TRBV11-2 with TRBJ1-2; 8 bases are a match to TRBD1. V lost 5 bases and J lost 5; bases outside the gene matches: 19. Germline V lookup: CDR1 SGHAT, CDR2 FQNNGV. The CDR3 has 18 amino acids. For the CDR3, the DNA is TGTGCCAGCAGCGCACTCCGGACTGGGACAGGAGTACCTTATGGCTACACCTTC. It translates to CASSALRTGTGVPYGYTF.

This clonotype was recorded many times. The rearrangement uses TRBV6-5 and TRBJ2-1, with D possibly TRBD2 on 5 matching bases. The V gene's germline CDR1 is MNHEY and CDR2 SVGAGI. The CDR3 consists of 16 residues. Trimming left V 0 bases short and J 4 bases short, with 13 bases between. The CDR3 coding sequence is TGTGCCAGCAGTTACTCCATCGGGGAGAGGTACAATGAGCAGTTCTTC. As protein: CASSYSIGERYNEQFF.

This clonotype was recorded many times. This chain connects TRBV5-1 to TRBJ2-3; 8 nucleotides align to TRBD1. Germline assignment: CDR1 SGHRS and CDR2 YFSETQ. The length of the CDR3 is 14 residues. V trimming: 3 bases; J trimming: 3 bases; junction bases outside the gene matches: 3. CDR3 DNA: TGCGCCAGCAGCTCGGACAGGGTAACAGATACGCAGTATTTT. Translated, it gives CASSSDRVTDTQYF. Variable domain in full (rest from reference TRBV5-1 and TRBJ2-3): KAGVTQTPRYLIKTRGQQVTLSCSPISGHRSVSWYQQTPGQGLQFLFEYFSETQRNKGNFPGRFSGRQFSNSRSEMNVSTLELGDSALYLCASSSDRVTDTQYFGPGTRLTVL.

This chain connects TRBV12-3 or TRBV12-4 to TRBJ2-7; D is uncertain. CDR3 size: 13 residues. The germline V and J ends were trimmed by 4 bases and 7 bases, with 14 bases remaining between them. The CDR3 loop reads CASSYVTNNEQYF. The CDR3 DNA is TGTGCCAGCAGTTACGTCACCAACAATGAGCAGTACTTC.

This chain uses TRBV29-1 with TRBJ1-6, with 7 bases matching TRBD1. Germline V gene sequence: CDR1 SQVTM, CDR2 ANQGSEA. Unmatched junction bases numbered 12, after V lost 7 bases and J lost 9 bases. The CDR3 contains 14 residues. The DNA for the CDR3 is TGCAGCGCCAGCACCGGGACAGACCTTTCACCCCTCCACTTT. Protein product: CSASTGTDLSPLHF.

This clonotype was found a few times. The chain employs TRBV28 and TRBJ2-5; D gene uncertain. The J call is in doubt because the DNA end fits TRBJ2-7 better. Germline V gene sequence: CDR1 MDHEN, CDR2 SYDVKM. This CDR3 region has 12 residues. CDR3 residues: CASSSSPYEQYF. The CDR3 region has the DNA TGTGCCAGCAGTTCCTCGCCCTACGAGCAGTACTTC.

This clonotype showed up just once. The rearrangement uses TRBV6-5 and TRBJ1-2; 9 positions match TRBD1. The CDR3 totals 14 residues. Germline assignment: CDR1 MNHEY and CDR2 SVGAGI. V gave up 8 bases and J gave up 2 bases; unmatched junction bases: 6. This CDR3 reads CASAPGQGNYGYTF. The CDR3 bases are TGTGCCAGCGCGCCGGGACAGGGAAACTATGGCTACACCTTC.

This chain joins TRBV30 and TRBJ1-6; no definite D call. Germline V gives CDR1 GTSNPN, CDR2 SVGIG (reference sequence). Trimming cost V 3 bases and J 11 bases, with 17 bases left between them. The CDR3 is 14 amino acids. The CDR3 DNA reads TGTGCCTGGAGACGTTGGGAGGCCAGTGCACCCCTCCACTTT. It yields the protein CAWRRWEASAPLHF.

V is TRBV19 and J is TRBJ2-7, with 7 positions matching TRBD1. There are 15 residues in the CDR3. Germline CDR1 LNHDA, CDR2 SQIVND (reference sequence). V shed 5 bases, J shed 3 bases, and the junction held 10 bases outside the gene matches. CDR3 nucleotides: TGTGCCAGTAGTCTGGCGAAGACAGGGCTCTACGAGCAGTACTTC. Its protein is CASSLAKTGLYEQYF. The whole variable domain, remainder taken from reference TRBV19 and TRBJ2-7, is DGGITQSPKYLFRKEGQNVTLSCEQNLNHDAMYWYRQDPGQGLRLIYYSQIVNDFQKGDIAEGYSVSREKKESFPLTVTSAQKNPTAFYLCASSLAKTGLYEQYFGPGTRLTVT.

This clonotype was found many times. CDR3 bases: TGTGCCAGCAGTCGGACAGCCTACCTCTCAAACATTCAGTACTTC. It encodes CASSRTAYLSNIQYF. The chain recombines TRBV28 with TRBJ2-4; D may be TRBD1 (6 bases). Looked up from germline, CDR1 is MDHEN and CDR2 is SYDVKM. The CDR3 extends over 15 amino acids. Trimming shortened V by 5 bases and J by 6 bases, and 17 bases separated the two germline ends.

This chain connects TRBV4-2 to TRBJ2-5; no clear D. The end of the DNA is better explained by TRBJ2-7, so the J call may be wrong. Germline values: CDR1 LGHNA, CDR2 YNFKEQ. CDR3 length equals 13 residues. CDR3 coding DNA: TGTGCCAGCAGCCAGCTAGGAAACTACGAGCAGTACTTC. Protein sequence: CASSQLGNYEQYF.

Comments on this clonotype: A single base separates this from a much larger clone, so it may be a read error. CDR3 coding DNA: TGTGCCAGCAACCACAAAACGGGCGGGAGTGACTACAATGAGCAGTTCTTC. Its translation: CASNHKTGGSDYNEQFF. The chain employs TRBV14 and TRBJ2-1; 7 nucleotides line up with TRBD2. Germline CDR1 reads SGHDN; CDR2 reads FVKESK. Losses at the gene ends were 7 bases for V and 3 bases for J; bases not matched to a gene: 15. The CDR3 is 17 residues long.

The chain links TRBV5-1 to TRBJ2-4, with TRBD1 matching 8 bases. The CDR3 extends over 11 amino acids. The V segment lost 3 bases and the J segment 13 bases; nucleotides outside the gene matches: 3. Germline V gives CDR1 SGHRS, CDR2 YFSETQ. CDR3 DNA sequence: TGCGCCAGCAGCTCGGACAGGGAGCAGTACTTC. It specifies CASSSDREQYF.

Turning to this clonotype: This may arise from a read error, as a much more abundant clone is one base away. The chain carries TRBV12-3 or TRBV12-4 and TRBJ2-3; 11 nucleotides agree with TRBD2. The CDR3 extends over 16 amino acids. CDR3 sequence reads: CASSLSGGAVTDMQYF. The CDR3 region has the DNA TGTGCCAGCAGCCTTAGCGGGGGGGCGGTCACAGATATGCAGTATTTT.

There are many counts of this clonotype. The V gene is TRBV6-6, the J gene TRBJ1-1; 10 bases align to TRBD1. Germline V gene sequence: CDR1 MNHNY, CDR2 SVGAGI (reference sequence). V trimming: 5 bases; J trimming: 5 bases; junction bases outside the gene matches: 5. The CDR3 extends over 14 amino acids. DNA for the CDR3: TGTGCCAGCAGTGGACGGACAGGGGGAACTGAAGCTTTCTTT. It translates to CASSGRTGGTEAFF.

V and J are TRBV7-9 and TRBJ1-1; TRBD1 matches 8 bases. Trimming removed 5 bases from V and 4 bases from J; junction bases left unmatched: 6. Germline values: CDR1 SEHNR, CDR2 FQNEAQ (reference sequence). The CDR3 has 14 amino acids. Here the CDR3 reads CASSIFDRGTEAFF. The CDR3 region has the DNA TGTGCCAGCAGCATATTCGACAGGGGCACTGAAGCTTTCTTT.

Note on this clonotype: This could be a read error, since a much larger clone is one nucleotide away. The chain has TRBV29-1 and TRBJ2-1, with 9 bases that match TRBD2. The CDR3 is 14 residues long. With 4 bases clipped from V and 8 bases from J, the junction kept 9 bases outside the gene matches. CDR1 SQVTM and CDR2 ANQGSEA come from the germline V gene. In DNA, the CDR3 is TGCAGCGTTGGAGAGCCTAGCGGGATGGATGAGCAGTTCTTC. Translated, it gives CSVGEPSGMDEQFF.

The chain has TRBV10-3 and TRBJ1-2; weak D call: TRBD1 (6 bases). The CDR3 length is 15 residues. CDR1 ENHRY and CDR2 SYGVKD come from the germline V gene. V was trimmed by 6 bases and J by 2 bases, leaving 16 bases between them. The CDR3 nucleotides read TGTGCCATCAGAGGGTCTCGGACAGAAAACTATGGCTACACCTTC. Amino acids: CAIRGSRTENYGYTF.

In regard to this clonotype: One end of the junction varies from germline; a read error may be responsible. This chain uses TRBV15 with TRBJ1-1; D remains ambiguous. The CDR3 runs 11 residues. Germline CDR1 is LNHNV and CDR2 is YYDKDF (reference sequence). The CDR3 nucleotides read TGTGCCATCAGCAACTATGCTGAAGCTTTCTTT. Its translation: CAISNYAEAFF.

This clonotype was seen a handful of times. The chain recombines TRBV18 with TRBJ1-6; 10 bases are a match to TRBD1. The ends lost 3 bases at V and 12 bases at J; junction bases unmatched: 14. CDR1 KGHSH and CDR2 LQKENI come from the germline V gene. The CDR3 covers 17 residues. The CDR3 region has the DNA TGTGCCAGCTCACCGCCGTGGGACAGGGGAGGTTGGAAACCCCTCCACTTT. Protein: CASSPPWDRGGWKPLHF.

This clonotype was seen more than once but under ten times. The chain employs TRBV6-2 or TRBV6-3 and TRBJ2-7; either TRBD1 or TRBD2 may fit D (5 bases each). Germline CDR1 reads MNHEY; CDR2 reads SVGEGT. The CDR3 runs 13 residues. Trimming removed 5 bases from V and 3 bases from J, with 11 bases in between. The CDR3 spells CASSTGRSYEQYF. The DNA of the CDR3 is TGTGCCAGCAGTACGGGGCGGAGCTACGAGCAGTACTTC.

This clonotype has only a few counts. The DNA for the CDR3 is TGTGCCAGCAGTTCGAGGACTGAAAAACTGTTTTTT. This sequence encodes CASSSRTEKLFF. The rearrangement uses TRBV12-3 or TRBV12-4 and TRBJ1-4, with unresolved D. The V end lost 4 bases, the J end lost 7 bases, and 7 bases lay between the germline ends. This CDR3 is 12 amino acids long.